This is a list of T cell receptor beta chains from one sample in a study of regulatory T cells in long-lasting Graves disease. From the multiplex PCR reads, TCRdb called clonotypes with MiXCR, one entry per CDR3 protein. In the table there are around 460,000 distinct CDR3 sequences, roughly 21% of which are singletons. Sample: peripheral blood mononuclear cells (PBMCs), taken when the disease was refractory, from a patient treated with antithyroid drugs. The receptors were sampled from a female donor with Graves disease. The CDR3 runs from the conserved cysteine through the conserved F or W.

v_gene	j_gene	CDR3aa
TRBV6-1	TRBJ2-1	CASSQYLGRGNEQFF
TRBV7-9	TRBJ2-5	CASSGQAEETQYF
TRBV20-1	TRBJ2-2	CSASQFDRVYTGELFF
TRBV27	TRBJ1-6	CASSAAGTGETTPLHF
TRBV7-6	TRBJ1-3	CASSYRQGNLFSGNTIHF
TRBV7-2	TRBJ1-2	CASSLAADYGYTF
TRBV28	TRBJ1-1	CASSSPVGLNTEAFF
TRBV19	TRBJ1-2	CASSINAPLDGYTF
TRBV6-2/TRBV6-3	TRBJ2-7	CASSYGRGAYEQYF
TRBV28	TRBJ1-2	CASRADGARSEGYTF
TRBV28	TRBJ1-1	CATRAGGWTEAFF
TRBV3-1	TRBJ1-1	CASSQETGRTVNTEAFF
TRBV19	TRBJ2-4	CASADMGGGGLAKNIQYF
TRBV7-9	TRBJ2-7	CASGSTYEQYF
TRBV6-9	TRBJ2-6	CAGSYRQSGANVLTF
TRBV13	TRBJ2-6	CASSLNPYSGANVLTF
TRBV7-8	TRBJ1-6	CASSLNRGLSPLHF
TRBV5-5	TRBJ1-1	CASSSQEGVPEAFF
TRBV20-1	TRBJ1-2	CSARDSGTGLTPSGYTF
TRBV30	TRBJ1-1	CAYLQSLPEAFF
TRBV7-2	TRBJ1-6	CASSFARQGRNSPLHF
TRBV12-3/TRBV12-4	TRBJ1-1	CASSPSGQGAHPRVEAFF
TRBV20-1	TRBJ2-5	CSARDQIRGRETQYF
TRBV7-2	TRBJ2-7	CASSSTGGGNSYEQYF
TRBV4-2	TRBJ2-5	CASSQAGSTGGETQYF
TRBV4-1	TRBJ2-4	CASSQDGGYGNIQYF
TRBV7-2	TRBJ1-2	CASSPRGGAGYGYTF
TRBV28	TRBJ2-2	CASSSHGAGELFF
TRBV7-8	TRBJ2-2	CASSLVSGTWRTGELFF
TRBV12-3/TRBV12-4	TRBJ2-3	CASSLMSSGYATDTQYF
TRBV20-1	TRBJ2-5	CSARAGPQETQYF
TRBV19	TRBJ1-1	CASSTIQGNTEAFF
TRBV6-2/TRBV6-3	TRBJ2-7	CASRLAGVQEQYF
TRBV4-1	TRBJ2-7	CASSQQGLASSYEQYF
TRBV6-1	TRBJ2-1	CASRGRGDPSYNEQFF
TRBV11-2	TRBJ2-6	CASSLFKAHSGANVLTF
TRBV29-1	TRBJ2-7	CSVGLGSGEQYF
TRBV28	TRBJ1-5	CASSPYREVGWGHF
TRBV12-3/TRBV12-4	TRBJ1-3	CASSLQGGNTIYF
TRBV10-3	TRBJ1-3	CAISESKGGPKGTIYF
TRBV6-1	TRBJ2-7	CASTITVVGEQYF
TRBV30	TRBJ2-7	CAWILDGYEQYF
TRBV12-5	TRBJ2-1	CASGLVIFSAGLAGEYNEQFF
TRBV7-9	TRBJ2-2	CASSSMTGNNGELFF
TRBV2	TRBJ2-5	CASSEIGTLQETQYF
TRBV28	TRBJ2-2	CASSLLGDRGTGELFF
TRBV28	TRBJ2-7	CASSPRGTGGPYEQYF
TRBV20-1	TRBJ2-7	CSAPPRPGGGSYEQYF
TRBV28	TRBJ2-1	CASSLAGPGNEQFF
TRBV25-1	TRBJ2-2	CASSESYPGPGELFF